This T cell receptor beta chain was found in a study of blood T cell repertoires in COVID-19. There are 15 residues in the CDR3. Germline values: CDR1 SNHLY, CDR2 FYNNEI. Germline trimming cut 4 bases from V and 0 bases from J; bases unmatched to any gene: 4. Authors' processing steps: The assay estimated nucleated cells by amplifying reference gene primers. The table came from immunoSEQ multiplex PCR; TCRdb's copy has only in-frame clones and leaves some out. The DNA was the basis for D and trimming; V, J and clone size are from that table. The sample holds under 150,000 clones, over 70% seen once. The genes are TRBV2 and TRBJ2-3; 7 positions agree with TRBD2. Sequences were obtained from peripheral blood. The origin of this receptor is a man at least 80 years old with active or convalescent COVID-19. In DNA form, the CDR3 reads TGTGCCAGCAGTGGGGGAGCGGGGAGCACAGATACGCAGTATTTT. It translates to CASSGGAGSTDTQYF.